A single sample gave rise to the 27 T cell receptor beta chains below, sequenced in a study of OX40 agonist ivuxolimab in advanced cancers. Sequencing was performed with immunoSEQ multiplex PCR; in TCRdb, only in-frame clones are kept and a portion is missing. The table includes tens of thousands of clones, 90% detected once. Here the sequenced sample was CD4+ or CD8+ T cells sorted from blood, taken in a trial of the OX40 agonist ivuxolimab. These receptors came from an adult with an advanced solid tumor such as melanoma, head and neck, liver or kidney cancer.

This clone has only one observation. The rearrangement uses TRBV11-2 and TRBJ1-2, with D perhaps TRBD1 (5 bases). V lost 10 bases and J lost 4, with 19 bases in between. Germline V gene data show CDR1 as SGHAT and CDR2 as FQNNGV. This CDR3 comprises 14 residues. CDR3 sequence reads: CATPRGGTGYGYTF. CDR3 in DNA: TGTGCCACCCCGAGGGGCGGGACCGGCTATGGCTACACCTTC. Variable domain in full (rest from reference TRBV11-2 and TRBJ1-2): EAGVAQSPRYKIIEKRQSVAFWCNPISGHATLYWYQQILGQGPKLLIQFQNNGVVDDSQLPKDRFSAERLKGVDSTLKIQPAKLEDSAVYLCATPRGGTGYGYTFGSGTRLTVV.

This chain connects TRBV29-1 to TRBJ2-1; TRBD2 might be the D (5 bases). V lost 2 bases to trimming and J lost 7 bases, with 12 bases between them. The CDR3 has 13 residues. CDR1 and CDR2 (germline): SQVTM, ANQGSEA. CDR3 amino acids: CSVELHTGNEQFF. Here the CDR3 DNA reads TGCAGCGTTGAATTGCACACGGGAAATGAGCAGTTCTTC.

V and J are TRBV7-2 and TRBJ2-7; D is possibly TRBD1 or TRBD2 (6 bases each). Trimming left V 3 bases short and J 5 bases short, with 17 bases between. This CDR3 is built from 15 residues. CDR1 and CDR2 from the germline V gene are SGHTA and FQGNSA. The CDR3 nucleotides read TGTGCCAGCAGCTTGGACCGGGGGCAGTACAACGAGCAGTACTTC. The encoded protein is CASSLDRGQYNEQYF.

CDR3: CARSWTGGVRSNQPQHF. DNA for the CDR3: TGTGCCAGAAGCTGGACAGGGGGCGTAAGGAGTAATCAGCCCCAGCATTTT. The chain is built from TRBV5-3 and TRBJ1-5; 11 positions agree with TRBD1. TRBV5-3 is treated as an ORF (open reading frame) with a function not yet certain. CDR3 size: 17 residues. V lost 3 bases, J lost 4 bases, and 9 bases stayed unmatched.

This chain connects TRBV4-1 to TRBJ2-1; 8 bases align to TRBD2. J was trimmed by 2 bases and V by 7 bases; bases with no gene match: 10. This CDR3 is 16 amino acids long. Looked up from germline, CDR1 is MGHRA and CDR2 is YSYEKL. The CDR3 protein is CASTTSPGLAYNEQFF. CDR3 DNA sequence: TGCGCCAGCACCACCTCTCCGGGACTAGCCTACAATGAGCAGTTCTTC.

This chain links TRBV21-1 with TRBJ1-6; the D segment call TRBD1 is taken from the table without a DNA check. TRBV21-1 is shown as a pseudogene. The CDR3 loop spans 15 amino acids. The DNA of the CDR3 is TGTGCCAGCCTCCCAGGGTTGGCCTATAATTCACCCCTCCACTTT. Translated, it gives CASLPGLAYNSPLHF.

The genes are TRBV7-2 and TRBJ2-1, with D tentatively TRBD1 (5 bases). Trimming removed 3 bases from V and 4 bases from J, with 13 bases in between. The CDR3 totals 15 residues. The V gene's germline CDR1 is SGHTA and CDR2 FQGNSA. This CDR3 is CASSFTGATYNEQFF. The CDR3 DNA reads TGTGCCAGCAGCTTCACAGGAGCCACATACAATGAGCAGTTCTTC.

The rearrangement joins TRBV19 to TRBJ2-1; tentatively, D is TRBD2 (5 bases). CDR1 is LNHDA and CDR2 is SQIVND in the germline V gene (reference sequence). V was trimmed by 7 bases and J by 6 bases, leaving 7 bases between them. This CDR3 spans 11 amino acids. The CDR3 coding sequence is TGTGCCAGTACGGGATTCAATGAGCAGTTCTTC. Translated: CASTGFNEQFF.

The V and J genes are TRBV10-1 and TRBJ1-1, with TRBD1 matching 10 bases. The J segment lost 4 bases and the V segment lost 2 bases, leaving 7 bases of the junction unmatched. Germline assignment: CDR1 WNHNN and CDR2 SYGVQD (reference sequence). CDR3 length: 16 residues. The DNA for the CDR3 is TGCGCCAGCAGTGAGGGGGACAGGGGCGTCCCCACTGAAGCTTTCTTT. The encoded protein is CASSEGDRGVPTEAFF.

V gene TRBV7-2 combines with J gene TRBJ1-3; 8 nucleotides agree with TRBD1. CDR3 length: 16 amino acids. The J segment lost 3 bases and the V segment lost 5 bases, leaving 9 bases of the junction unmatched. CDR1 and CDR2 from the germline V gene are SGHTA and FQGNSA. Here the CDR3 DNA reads TGTGCCAGCAGCGCCAACCAGGGGGCGGGTGGAAACACCATATATTTT. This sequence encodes CASSANQGAGGNTIYF. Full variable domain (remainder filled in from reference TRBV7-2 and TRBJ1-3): GAGVSQSPSNKVTEKGKDVELRCDPISGHTALYWYRQSLGQGLEFLIYFQGNSAPDKSGLPSDRFSAERTGGSVSTLTIQRTQQEDSAVYLCASSANQGAGGNTIYFGEGSWLTVV.

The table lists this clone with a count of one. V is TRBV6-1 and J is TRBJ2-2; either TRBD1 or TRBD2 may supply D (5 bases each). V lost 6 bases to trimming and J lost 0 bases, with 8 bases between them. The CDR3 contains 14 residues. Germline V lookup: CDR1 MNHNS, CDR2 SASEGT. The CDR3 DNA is TGTGCCAGCAGAGGGGACCCGAACACCGGGGAGCTGTTTTTT. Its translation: CASRGDPNTGELFF.

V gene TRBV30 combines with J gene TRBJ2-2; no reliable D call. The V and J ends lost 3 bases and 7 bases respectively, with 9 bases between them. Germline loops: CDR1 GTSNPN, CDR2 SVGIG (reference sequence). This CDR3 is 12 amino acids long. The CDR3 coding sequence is TGTGCCTGGAGCGCCCCGGGCGGGGAGCTGTTTTTT. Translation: CAWSAPGGELFF.

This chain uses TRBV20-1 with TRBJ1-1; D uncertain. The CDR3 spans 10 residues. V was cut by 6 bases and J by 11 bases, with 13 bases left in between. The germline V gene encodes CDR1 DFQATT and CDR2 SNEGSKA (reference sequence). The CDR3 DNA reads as TGCAGTGCCTCTCGAGAATACGCTTTCTTT. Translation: CSASREYAFF.

The CDR3 reads CASTQPGQGRSYF. The CDR3 DNA reads as TGTGCCAGCACTCAACCGGGACAGGGAAGATCGTACTTC. This chain uses TRBV28 with TRBJ2-4; TRBD1 agrees at 9 bases. The CDR3 runs to 13 residues. The germline gives CDR1 MDHEN, CDR2 SYDVKM. The J segment lost 15 bases and the V segment lost 7 bases, leaving 13 bases of the junction unmatched.

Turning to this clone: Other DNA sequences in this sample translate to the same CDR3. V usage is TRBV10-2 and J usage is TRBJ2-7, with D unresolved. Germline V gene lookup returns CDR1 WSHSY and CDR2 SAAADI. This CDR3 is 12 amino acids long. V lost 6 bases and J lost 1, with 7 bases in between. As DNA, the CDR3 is TGCGCCAGCAGCGATAAGTCCTACGAGCAGTACTTC. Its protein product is CASSDKSYEQYF.

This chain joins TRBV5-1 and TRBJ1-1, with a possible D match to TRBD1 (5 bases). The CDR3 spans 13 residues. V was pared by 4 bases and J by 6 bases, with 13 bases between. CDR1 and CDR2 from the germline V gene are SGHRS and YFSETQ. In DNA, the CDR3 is TGCGCCAGCAGCGTGATGGGGGGAGCTGAAGCTTTCTTT. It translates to CASSVMGGAEAFF.

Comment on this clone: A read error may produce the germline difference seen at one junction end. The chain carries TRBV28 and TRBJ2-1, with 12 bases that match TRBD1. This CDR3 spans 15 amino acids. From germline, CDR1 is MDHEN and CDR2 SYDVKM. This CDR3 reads CASTLGGQGAGEQFF. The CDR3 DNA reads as TGTGCCAGCACTTTAGGGGGACAGGGGGCGGGTGAGCAGTTCTTC.

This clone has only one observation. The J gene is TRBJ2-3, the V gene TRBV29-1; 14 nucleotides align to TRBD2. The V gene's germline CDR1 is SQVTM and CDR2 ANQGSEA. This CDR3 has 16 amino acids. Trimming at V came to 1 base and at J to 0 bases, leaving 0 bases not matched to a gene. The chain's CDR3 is CSVEGTSGRSTDTQYF. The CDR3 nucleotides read TGCAGCGTTGAAGGGACTAGCGGGAGGAGCACAGATACGCAGTATTTT.

The CDR3 bases are TGTGCCAGCAGTCCCCGGACTAGCGGGGGGAATACGCAGTATTTT. Protein sequence: CASSPRTSGGNTQYF. The V and J genes are TRBV6-6 and TRBJ2-3; TRBD2 agrees at 14 bases. Per the germline V gene, CDR1 is MNHNY and CDR2 is SVGAGI (reference sequence). This CDR3 has 15 amino acids. The J segment lost 7 bases and the V segment lost 5 bases, leaving 5 bases of the junction unmatched.

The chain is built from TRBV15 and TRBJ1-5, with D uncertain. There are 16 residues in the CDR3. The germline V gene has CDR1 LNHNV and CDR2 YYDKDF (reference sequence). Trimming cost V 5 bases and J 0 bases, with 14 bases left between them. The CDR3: CATSRGPDYSNQPQHF. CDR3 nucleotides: TGTGCCACCAGCCGCGGCCCCGACTATAGCAATCAGCCCCAGCATTTT.

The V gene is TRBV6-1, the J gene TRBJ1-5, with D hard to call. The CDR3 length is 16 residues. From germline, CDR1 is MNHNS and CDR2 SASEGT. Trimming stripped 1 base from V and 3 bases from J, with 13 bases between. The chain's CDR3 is CASSEVGQTLNQPQHF. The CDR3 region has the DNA TGTGCCAGCAGTGAAGTAGGGCAGACCCTCAATCAGCCCCAGCATTTT.

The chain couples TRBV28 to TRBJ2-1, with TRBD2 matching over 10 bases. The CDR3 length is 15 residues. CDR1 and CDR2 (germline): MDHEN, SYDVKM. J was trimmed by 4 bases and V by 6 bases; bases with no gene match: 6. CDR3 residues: CASRPSSGGYNEQFF. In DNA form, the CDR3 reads TGTGCCAGCAGGCCGTCTAGCGGGGGTTACAATGAGCAGTTCTTC.

In nucleotides, the CDR3 is TGTGCCAGCACCTTATCTAGCGGGGTTCGCGAGCAGTACTTC. Translation gives CASTLSSGVREQYF. The V and J genes are TRBV6-5 and TRBJ2-7; 9 bases are a match to TRBD2. Trimming cost V 7 bases and J 6 bases; bases outside gene matches: 10. CDR1 is MNHEY, CDR2 SVGAGI, per germline. CDR3 size: 14 residues.

The DNA of the CDR3 is TGTGCCAGCAGCCAACCCCCTAGGGCTAATGAGCAGTTCTTC. It codes for CASSQPPRANEQFF. The chain combines TRBV6-5 with TRBJ2-1; D unclear. CDR3 length: 14 amino acids. Germline CDR1 and CDR2: MNHEY and SVGAGI. Trimming stripped 6 bases from V and 7 bases from J, with 16 bases between.

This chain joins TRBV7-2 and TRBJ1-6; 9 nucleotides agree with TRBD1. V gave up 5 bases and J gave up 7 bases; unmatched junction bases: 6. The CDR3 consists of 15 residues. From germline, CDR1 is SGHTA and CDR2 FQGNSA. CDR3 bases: TGTGCCAGCAGCCCGGGGACAGGGTCGAATTCACCCCTCCACTTT. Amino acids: CASSPGTGSNSPLHF.

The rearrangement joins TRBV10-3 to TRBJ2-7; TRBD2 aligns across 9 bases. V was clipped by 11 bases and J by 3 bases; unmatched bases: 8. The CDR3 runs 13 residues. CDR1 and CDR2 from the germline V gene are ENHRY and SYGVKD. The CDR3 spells CAAVAGAGYEQYF. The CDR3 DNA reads TGTGCCGCCGTAGCGGGAGCGGGCTACGAGCAGTACTTC.

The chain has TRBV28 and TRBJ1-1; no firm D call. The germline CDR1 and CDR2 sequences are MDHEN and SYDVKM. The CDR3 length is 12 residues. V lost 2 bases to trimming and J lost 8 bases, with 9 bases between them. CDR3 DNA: TGTGCCAGCAGTTTACCGGCCGAAGAAGCTTTCTTT. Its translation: CASSLPAEEAFF.